The sequence of this TCR beta chain was determined in a study of blood T cells in healthy people across ages. Turning to the study itself: Through template switching, about one barcoded beta molecule was captured per two T cells, as measured in model experiments.

Deletions cut 2 bases from V and 7 bases from J, with 13 bases between. CDR1 is SGHRS and CDR2 is YFSETQ in the germline V gene. This CDR3 spans 14 amino acids. For the second PCR, which ran for about 7 to 12 cycles, a sample-barcoded 5' primer and a J-beta primer mix were used. Each CDR3 protein is one row after TCRdb ran MiXCR on the 5' RACE reads. The sample lists some 1.4 million distinct CDR3 sequences; approximately 40% were seen once. This sequence joins TRBV5-1 and TRBJ2-1, with D possibly being TRBD2 (5 bases). The TCR sequence derives from a woman between 18 and 29 years old in good health. The sample taken for sequencing was blood. In DNA form, the CDR3 reads TGCGCCAGCAGCTTTCTGTACGGGGAGAATGAGCAGTTCTTC. It yields the protein CASSFLYGENEQFF.